This T cell receptor beta chain was sequenced in a study of T cell responses to AZD1222 COVID-19 vaccine. General study findings and limits: Compared with day 0, the breadth and depth of the Spike-specific TCR repertoire rose significantly after two doses of AZD1222. Spike as a whole was targeted by vaccine-associated CD4 TCRs, dominant at 160-218 and 743-854. Clonal diversity was possibly underestimated; the donors were predominantly white British and more often female.

Trimming stripped 1 base from V and 6 bases from J, with 8 bases between. Germline-derived CDR1 and CDR2 are SGHVS and FNYEAQ. The CDR3 is made up of 13 amino acids. This clone was found once. Its antigen is not known. The protocol was immunoSEQ multiplex PCR, while the TCRdb copy is restricted to in-frame clones and leaves out a portion. This repertoire shows about 72,000 clones, about 88% found once; its top ten account for roughly 28%. This TCR was recovered from an adult who received the AZD1222 COVID-19 vaccine. The material was peripheral blood, obtained 28 days after the second AZD1222 dose. This chain joins TRBV7-6 and TRBJ2-3; no reliable D call. The CDR3 nucleotides are TGTGCCAGCAGCTTAGGGCAAGGGGATACGCAGTATTTT. It codes for CASSLGQGDTQYF.